The 9 T cell receptor beta chains below come from one sample, sequenced in a study of response to subunit inactivated influenza vaccine. TCRdb reprocessed the RT-PCR reads via MiXCR and lists one record per CDR3 protein. Counted here are about 500,000 distinct CDR3 sequences, approximately 15% occurring once; the ten biggest clones make up over 2.5%. This material consisted of CD4+ T cells sorted from PBMCs, taken around 25 months after vaccination. These receptors originate from a man between 50 and 75 years old who received an inactivated influenza vaccine.

V is TRBV20-1 and J is TRBJ1-5, with TRBD1 identical over 7 bases. The CDR3 is 16 amino acids. Germline CDR1 reads DFQATT; CDR2 reads SNEGSKA (reference sequence). With 1 base clipped from V and 5 bases from J, the junction kept 11 bases outside the gene matches. In DNA, the CDR3 is TGCAGTGCTAGAGCCCTCCTGACAGGGCTCGATCAGCCCCAGCATTTT. The encoded protein is CSARALLTGLDQPQHF.

The chain employs TRBV5-1 and TRBJ1-4; no clear D gene. The germline CDR1 and CDR2 sequences are SGHRS and YFSETQ. Between the trimmed V and J ends, which lost 4 bases and 2 bases, there was a span of 9 bases. The CDR3 consists of 14 residues. CDR3 DNA sequence: TGCGCCAGCAGCCGCGAAGGGACTAATGAAAAACTGTTTTTT. Translated: CASSREGTNEKLFF.

The chain is built from TRBV28 and TRBJ1-2; weak D call: TRBD1 (5 bases). CDR3 size: 14 residues. V dropped 2 bases and J dropped 7 bases, with 14 bases sitting between them. CDR1 MDHEN and CDR2 SYDVKM come from the germline V gene. The CDR3 coding sequence is TGTGCCAGCAGTTTAGATCAGGGCCCGGGTGGCTACACCTTC. Its translation: CASSLDQGPGGYTF.

This clonotype came up a few times. This chain links TRBV6-1 with TRBJ2-7; D uncertain. Germline CDR1 and CDR2: MNHNS and SASEGT. The CDR3 loop spans 13 amino acids. V was clipped by 10 bases and J by 5 bases, with 18 bases between them. The chain's CDR3 is CATRAKLIHEQYF. CDR3 in DNA: TGTGCCACTAGGGCTAAGCTTATCCACGAGCAGTACTTC.

The table lists this clonotype with many counts. The chain is built from TRBV5-1 and TRBJ2-5, with D unclear. The CDR3 is 14 residues long. Germline values: CDR1 SGHRS, CDR2 YFSETQ. V was clipped by 3 bases and J by 4 bases, with 13 bases between them. The CDR3 protein is CASSSWAARETQYF. The CDR3 bases are TGCGCCAGCAGCTCCTGGGCGGCGCGAGAGACCCAGTACTTC.

The chain has TRBV6-1 and TRBJ2-1; possible D gene TRBD2, 6 bases. CDR3 length: 14 amino acids. CDR1 MNHNS and CDR2 SASEGT come from the germline V gene. V was shortened by 4 bases and J by 5 bases, with 12 bases between the two germline ends. CDR3 protein: CASSGREANNEQFF. CDR3 bases: TGTGCCAGCAGTGGGAGGGAGGCGAACAATGAGCAGTTCTTC.

This clonotype was seen a handful of times. The chain employs TRBV5-1 and TRBJ1-2, with D possibly TRBD1 on 5 matching bases. CDR3 size: 15 residues. V was trimmed by 0 bases and J by 0 bases, leaving 9 bases between them. Per germline, CDR1 SGHRS and CDR2 YFSETQ. In DNA form, the CDR3 reads TGCGCCAGCAGCTTGGGAGGCAGGGCTAACTATGGCTACACCTTC. It yields the protein CASSLGGRANYGYTF.

The chain joins TRBV9 to TRBJ2-4; the D gene is possibly TRBD1 (5 bases). V was pared by 3 bases and J by 5 bases, with 12 bases between. Germline V gives CDR1 SGDLS, CDR2 YYNGEE. The CDR3 extends over 14 amino acids. The CDR3 spells CASSERAGQNIQYF. The CDR3 bases are TGTGCCAGCAGCGAGAGAGCAGGGCAAAACATTCAGTACTTC.

The gene calls are TRBV20-1 and TRBJ2-7, with D maybe TRBD2 (6 bases). CDR1 is DFQATT and CDR2 is SNEGSKA in the germline V gene (reference sequence). The CDR3 consists of 15 residues. V lost 2 bases, J lost 3 bases, and 17 bases lay in between. CDR3 sequence: CSARRGMGVSYEQYF. The CDR3 DNA reads TGCAGTGCTAGACGGGGGATGGGCGTGAGCTACGAGCAGTACTTC.